The 4 T cell receptor beta chains in this list originate from one sample, sequenced in a study of blood T cells in healthy people across ages. PCR was performed a second time for roughly 7 to 12 cycles using a sample-barcoded 5' primer and a J-beta primer mix. TCRdb processed the 5' RACE reads anew with MiXCR; each CDR3 protein has one entry. The sample contains hundreds of thousands of distinct CDR3 sequences, around 21% of which appear only once. Sequencing used blood. These receptor sequences come from a man between 65 and 85 years old in good health.

J is TRBJ2-4 and V is TRBV20-1; no clear D gene. Trimming cost V 5 bases and J 0 bases, with 11 bases left between them. The length of the CDR3 is 14 residues. Germline-derived CDR1 and CDR2 are DFQATT and SNEGSKA (reference sequence). This chain's CDR3 is CSAVVELAKNIQYF. CDR3 nucleotide sequence: TGCAGTGCTGTCGTTGAGCTAGCCAAAAACATTCAGTACTTC.

Only a few counts were recorded for this clonotype. The V and J genes are TRBV7-9 and TRBJ2-2; 7 bases match TRBD1. Unmatched junction bases numbered 7, after V lost 8 bases and J lost 4 bases. The germline CDR1 and CDR2 sequences are SEHNR and FQNEAQ (reference sequence). The CDR3 is 14 residues long. The CDR3 nucleotides are TGTGCCAGCGGAGGACAGGTTCTCACCGGGGAGCTGTTTTTT. Translation: CASGGQVLTGELFF.

J is TRBJ2-7 and V is TRBV18; 12 positions agree with TRBD2. The CDR3 sequence is 16 residues long. V was pared by 4 bases and J by 2 bases, with 6 bases of the junction left unmatched. CDR1 and CDR2 (germline): KGHSH, LQKENI. The CDR3 nucleotides read TGTGCCAGCTCACGAGGACTAGCGGGATTAGCCTACGAGCAGTACTTC. It specifies CASSRGLAGLAYEQYF.

This clonotype was detected only a few times. This CDR3 is CASRLSGSGNEQFF. The CDR3 bases are TGTGCCAGCAGGCTTAGCGGGAGCGGCAATGAGCAGTTCTTC. The gene calls are TRBV6-1 and TRBJ2-5; 9 bases match TRBD2. The J call may be faulty, since TRBJ2-1 better matches the DNA end. The germline V gene has CDR1 MNHNS and CDR2 SASEGT. The CDR3 extends over 14 amino acids.